This T cell receptor (beta chain) was captured by sequencing in a study of blood T cell repertoires in COVID-19. Cohort assignment relied on participant-reported clinical history. Cohort 3 donors were reported recovered after two negative PCRs, clearance, or symptom resolution. Original processing methods: The authors estimated nucleated cell counts from reference gene primer amplification. This table comes from immunoSEQ multiplex PCR, and its TCRdb copy is limited to in-frame clones, with some not included. V and J calls and clone size are given by that table; D and trimming were obtained from the DNA. The sample shows a few hundred thousand clones, roughly 90% of them seen only once. Per germline, CDR1 MNHEY and CDR2 SVGEGT. The CDR3 length is 15 residues. Trimming stripped 5 bases from V and 2 bases from J, with 16 bases between.

The sequence came from a woman between 18 and 29 years old who had recovered from COVID-19. Sequences were obtained from PBMCs or T cells enriched from blood (not recorded which). This chain joins TRBV6-2 or TRBV6-3 and TRBJ2-7; D might be TRBD1 (6 bases). The CDR3 DNA is TGTGCCAGCAGTAAGCCCGGGACACCTCCCTACGAGCAGTACTTC. Its protein is CASSKPGTPPYEQYF.